This is a list of T cell receptor beta chains from one sample in a study of blood T cell repertoires in COVID-19. Libraries were prepared by immunoSEQ multiplex PCR; TCRdb keeps only in-frame clonotypes and omits some of them. The repertoire holds some 120,000 clones, with 85% to 90% as singletons. What was sequenced was peripheral blood. The receptor source for this set is an older man with active or convalescent COVID-19. CDR3s include the opening cysteine and the closing phenylalanine or tryptophan. Each record gives: J gene, V gene, CDR3 protein.

>TRBJ1-3|TRBV12-3/TRBV12-4
CASTLFYGNTIYF
>TRBJ1-4|TRBV6-5
CASSRTGVLGEKLFF
>TRBJ2-1|TRBV29-1
CSGRQGGYNEQFF
>TRBJ1-1|TRBV19
CASSTLLDTEAFF
>TRBJ2-3|TRBV18
CASSPAGGSDTQYF
>TRBJ2-5|TRBV2
CASSVRAIQETQYF
>TRBJ1-1|TRBV27
CASSSTMNTEAFF
>TRBJ2-5|TRBV5-1
CARTQWVTGGEQETQYF
>TRBJ2-1|TRBV19
CASGTPSYNEQFF
>TRBJ2-1|TRBV7-8
CASSLGRTSGRGNEQFF
>TRBJ1-1|TRBV19
CASSLTGNLQTEAFF
>TRBJ1-5|TRBV5-1
CASSLGGQNQPQHF
>TRBJ2-2|TRBV7-9
CASSLSDPGELFF
>TRBJ2-1|TRBV7-8
CASSLSEGVGYNEQFF
>TRBJ2-1|TRBV15
CATSRDRRVSYNEQFF
>TRBJ2-2|TRBV24-1
CATSFPNTGELFF
>TRBJ1-2|TRBV28
CASSNGDSLDGYTF
>TRBJ2-1|TRBV27
CASSLAGPYNEQFF
>TRBJ1-3|TRBV15
CATSREHPGTGNTIYF
>TRBJ1-2|TRBV18
CASSPWGRGLEGYTF
>TRBJ1-2|TRBV12-3/TRBV12-4
CASSPDYGYTF
>TRBJ1-5|TRBV7-8
CASSLRGDRDHQPQHF
>TRBJ2-7|TRBV29-1
CSVAGQGNEQYF
>TRBJ1-1|TRBV28
CASGGHMNTEAFF
>TRBJ1-3|TRBV29-1
CSVEEGGGTATGNTIYF
>TRBJ2-7|TRBV28
CASKGLGRTYEQYF
>TRBJ2-3|TRBV5-1
CASSLYTDTQYF
>TRBJ1-1|TRBV4-1
CASSQGQGATEAFF
>TRBJ2-3|TRBV4-1
CASSHRQGGMDTQYF
>TRBJ2-2|TRBV28
CASKQGGTGELFF
>TRBJ1-4|TRBV19
CASSEGTYNEKLFF
>TRBJ2-7|TRBV19
CASSIAGSSYEQYF
>TRBJ2-1|TRBV19
CASSIDQRTGVNEQFF